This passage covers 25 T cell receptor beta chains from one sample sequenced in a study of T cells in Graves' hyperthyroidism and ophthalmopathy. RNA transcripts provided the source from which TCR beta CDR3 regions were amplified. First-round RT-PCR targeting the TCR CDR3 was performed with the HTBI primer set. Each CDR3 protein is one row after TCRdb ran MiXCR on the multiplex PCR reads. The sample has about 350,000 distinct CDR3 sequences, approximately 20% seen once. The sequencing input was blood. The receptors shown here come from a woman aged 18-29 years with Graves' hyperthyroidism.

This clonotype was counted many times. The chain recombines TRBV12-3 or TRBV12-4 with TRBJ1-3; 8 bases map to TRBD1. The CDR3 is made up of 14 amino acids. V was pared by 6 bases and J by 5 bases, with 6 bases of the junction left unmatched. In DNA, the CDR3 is TGTGCCAGCAGGCCGAGGGACAGGAGAAACACCATATATTTT. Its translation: CASRPRDRRNTIYF.

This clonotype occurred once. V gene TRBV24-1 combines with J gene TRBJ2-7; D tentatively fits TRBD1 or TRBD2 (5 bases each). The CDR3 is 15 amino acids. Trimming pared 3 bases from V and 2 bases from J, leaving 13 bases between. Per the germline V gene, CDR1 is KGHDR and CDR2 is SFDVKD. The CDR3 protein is CATSDAGTGPYEQYF. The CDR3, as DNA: TGTGCCACCAGTGATGCCGGGACGGGACCCTACGAGCAGTACTTC.

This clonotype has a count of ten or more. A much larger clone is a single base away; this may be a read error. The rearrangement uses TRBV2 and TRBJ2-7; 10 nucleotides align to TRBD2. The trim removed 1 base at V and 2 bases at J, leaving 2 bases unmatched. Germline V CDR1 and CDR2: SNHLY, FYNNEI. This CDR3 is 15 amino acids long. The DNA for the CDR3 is TGTGCCAGCAGTGAAGGGACTAGCGGCGCCTACGAGCAGTACTTC. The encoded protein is CASSEGTSGAYEQYF.

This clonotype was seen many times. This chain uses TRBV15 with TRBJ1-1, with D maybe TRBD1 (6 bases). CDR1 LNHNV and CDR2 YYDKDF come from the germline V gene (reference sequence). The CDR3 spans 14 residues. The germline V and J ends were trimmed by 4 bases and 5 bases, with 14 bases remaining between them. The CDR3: CATSIPRGRTEAFF. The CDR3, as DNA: TGTGCCACCAGCATCCCCAGGGGTCGTACTGAAGCTTTCTTT.

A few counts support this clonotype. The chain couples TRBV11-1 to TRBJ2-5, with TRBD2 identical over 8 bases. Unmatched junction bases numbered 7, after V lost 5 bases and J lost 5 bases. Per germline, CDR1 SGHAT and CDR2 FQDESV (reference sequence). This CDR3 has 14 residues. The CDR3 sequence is CASSTAGEWETQYF. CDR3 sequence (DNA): TGTGCCAGCAGCACAGCGGGGGAGTGGGAGACCCAGTACTTC.

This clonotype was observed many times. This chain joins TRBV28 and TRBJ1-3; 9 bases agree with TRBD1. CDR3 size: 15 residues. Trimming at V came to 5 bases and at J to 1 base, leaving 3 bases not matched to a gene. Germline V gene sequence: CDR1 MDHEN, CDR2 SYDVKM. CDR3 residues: CASSHRGPSGNTIYF. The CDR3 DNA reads TGTGCCAGCAGTCACAGGGGGCCGTCTGGAAACACCATATATTTT.

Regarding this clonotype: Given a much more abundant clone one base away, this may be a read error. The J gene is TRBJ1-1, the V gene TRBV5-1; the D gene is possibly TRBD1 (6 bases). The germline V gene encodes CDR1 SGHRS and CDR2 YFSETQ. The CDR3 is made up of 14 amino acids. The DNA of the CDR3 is TGCGTCAGCAGCCTACCACAGGGGAACACTGAAGCTTTCTTT. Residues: CVSSLPQGNTEAFF.

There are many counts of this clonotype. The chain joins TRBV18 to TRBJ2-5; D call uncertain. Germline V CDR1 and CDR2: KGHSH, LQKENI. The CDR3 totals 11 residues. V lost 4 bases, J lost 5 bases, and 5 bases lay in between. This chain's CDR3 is CASSRAETQYF. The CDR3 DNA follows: TGTGCCAGCTCACGCGCCGAGACCCAGTACTTC.

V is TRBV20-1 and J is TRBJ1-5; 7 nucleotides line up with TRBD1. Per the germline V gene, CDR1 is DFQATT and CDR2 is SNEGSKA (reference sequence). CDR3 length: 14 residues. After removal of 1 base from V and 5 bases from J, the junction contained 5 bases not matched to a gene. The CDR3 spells CSARGQGDHQPQHF. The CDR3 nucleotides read TGCAGTGCTAGAGGGCAGGGGGATCATCAGCCCCAGCATTTT.

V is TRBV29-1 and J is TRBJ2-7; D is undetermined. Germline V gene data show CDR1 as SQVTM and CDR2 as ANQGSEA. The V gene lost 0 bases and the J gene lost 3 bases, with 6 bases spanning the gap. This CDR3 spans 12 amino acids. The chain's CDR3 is CSVEEYGYEQYF. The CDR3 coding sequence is TGCAGCGTTGAAGAATACGGCTACGAGCAGTACTTC.

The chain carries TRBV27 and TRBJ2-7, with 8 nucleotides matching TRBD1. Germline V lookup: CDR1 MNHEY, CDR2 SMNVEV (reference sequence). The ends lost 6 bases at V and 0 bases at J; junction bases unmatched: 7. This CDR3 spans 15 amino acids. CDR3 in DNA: TGTGCCAGCAGCACAGGACAGGGAACCTCCTACGAGCAGTACTTC. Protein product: CASSTGQGTSYEQYF.

The DNA for the CDR3 is TGTGCCAGCAGCTTCCGGACAGGGGGCACCTACGAGCAGTACTTC. Residues: CASSFRTGGTYEQYF. This rearrangement joins TRBV11-2 to TRBJ2-7; 11 bases map to TRBD1. Germline-derived CDR1 and CDR2 are SGHAT and FQNNGV. V shed 3 bases and J 2 bases; nucleotides not matched to a gene: 3. The CDR3 is 15 residues long. The whole variable domain, filled in from reference TRBV11-2 and TRBJ2-7, reads EAGVAQSPRYKIIEKRQSVAFWCNPISGHATLYWYQQILGQGPKLLIQFQNNGVVDDSQLPKDRFSAERLKGVDSTLKIQPAKLEDSAVYLCASSFRTGGTYEQYFGPGTRLTVT.

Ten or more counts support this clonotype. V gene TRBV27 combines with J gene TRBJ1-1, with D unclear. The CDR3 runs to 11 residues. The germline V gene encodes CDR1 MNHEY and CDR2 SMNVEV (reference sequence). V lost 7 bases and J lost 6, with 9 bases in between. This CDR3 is CASTKGAEAFF. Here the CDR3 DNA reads TGTGCCAGCACCAAGGGCGCTGAAGCTTTCTTT.

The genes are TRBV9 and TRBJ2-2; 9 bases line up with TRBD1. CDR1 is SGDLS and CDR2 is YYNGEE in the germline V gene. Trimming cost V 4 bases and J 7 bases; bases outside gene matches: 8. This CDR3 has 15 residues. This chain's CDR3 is CASSLTGGRFGELFF. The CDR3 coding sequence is TGTGCCAGCAGCCTTACAGGGGGCCGGTTCGGGGAGCTGTTTTTT.

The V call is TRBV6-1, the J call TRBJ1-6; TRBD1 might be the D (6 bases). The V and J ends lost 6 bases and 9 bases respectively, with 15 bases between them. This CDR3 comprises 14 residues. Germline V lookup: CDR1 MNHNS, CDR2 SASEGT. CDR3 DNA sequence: TGTGCCAGCAGCTTCCAGGGGTTTGGTTCACCCCTCCACTTT. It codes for CASSFQGFGSPLHF.

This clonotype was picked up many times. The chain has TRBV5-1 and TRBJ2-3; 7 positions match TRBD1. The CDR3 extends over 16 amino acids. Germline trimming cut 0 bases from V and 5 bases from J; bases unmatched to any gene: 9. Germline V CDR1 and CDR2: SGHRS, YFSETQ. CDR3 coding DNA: TGCGCCAGCAGCTTGGAGGGGGCAGGGGTTGGAGATACGCAGTATTTT. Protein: CASSLEGAGVGDTQYF.

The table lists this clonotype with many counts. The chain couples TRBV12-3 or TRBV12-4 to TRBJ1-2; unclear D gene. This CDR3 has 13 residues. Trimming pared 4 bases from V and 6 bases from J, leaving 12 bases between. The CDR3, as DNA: TGTGCCAGCAGTTCCGACCTGGGAGATGGCTACACCTTC. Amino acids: CASSSDLGDGYTF.

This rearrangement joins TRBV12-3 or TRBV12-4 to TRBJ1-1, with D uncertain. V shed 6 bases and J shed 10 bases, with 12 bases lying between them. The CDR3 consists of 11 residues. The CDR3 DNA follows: TGTGCCAGCAGCCAACGGTGGGTAGCTTTCTTT. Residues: CASSQRWVAFF.

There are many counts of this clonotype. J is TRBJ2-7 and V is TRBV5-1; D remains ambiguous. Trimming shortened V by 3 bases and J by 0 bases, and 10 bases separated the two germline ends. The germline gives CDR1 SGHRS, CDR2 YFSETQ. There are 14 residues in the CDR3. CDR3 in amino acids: CASSWNGISYEQYF. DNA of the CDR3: TGCGCCAGCAGCTGGAACGGAATCTCCTACGAGCAGTACTTC.

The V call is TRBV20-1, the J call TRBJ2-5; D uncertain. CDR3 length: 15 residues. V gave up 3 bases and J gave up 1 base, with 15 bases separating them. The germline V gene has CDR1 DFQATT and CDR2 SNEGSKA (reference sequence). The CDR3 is CSARTLRPRQETQYF. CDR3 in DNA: TGCAGTGCTAGGACTTTAAGGCCACGCCAAGAGACCCAGTACTTC.

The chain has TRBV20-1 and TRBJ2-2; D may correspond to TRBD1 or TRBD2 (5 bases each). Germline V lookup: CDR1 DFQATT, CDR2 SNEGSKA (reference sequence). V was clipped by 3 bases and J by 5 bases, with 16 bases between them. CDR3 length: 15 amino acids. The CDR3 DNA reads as TGCAGTGCTAGTGAGGGGCCCCCGAGGACCGGGGAGCTGTTTTTT. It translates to CSASEGPPRTGELFF.

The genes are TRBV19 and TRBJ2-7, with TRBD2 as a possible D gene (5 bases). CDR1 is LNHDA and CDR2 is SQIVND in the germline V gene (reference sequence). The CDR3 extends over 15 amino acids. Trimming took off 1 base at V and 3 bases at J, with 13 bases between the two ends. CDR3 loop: CASSIVSGSDYEQYF. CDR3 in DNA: TGTGCCAGTAGTATAGTGAGCGGCAGCGACTACGAGCAGTACTTC.

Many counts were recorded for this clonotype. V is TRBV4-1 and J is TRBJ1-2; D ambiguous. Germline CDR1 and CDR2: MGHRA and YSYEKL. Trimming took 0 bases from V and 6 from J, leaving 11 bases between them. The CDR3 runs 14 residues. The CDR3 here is CASSQDPVMHGYTF. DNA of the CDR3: TGCGCCAGCAGCCAAGATCCCGTTATGCATGGCTACACCTTC.

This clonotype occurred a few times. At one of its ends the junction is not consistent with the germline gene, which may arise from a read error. CDR3 sequence (DNA): TGTGCCACCATCCTGGAGGGATCCTACGGGCAGTACTTC. This sequence encodes CATILEGSYGQYF. The rearrangement joins TRBV28 to TRBJ2-7, with D possibly being TRBD2 (6 bases). The CDR3 has 13 residues. Germline lookup yields CDR1 MDHEN and CDR2 SYDVKM.

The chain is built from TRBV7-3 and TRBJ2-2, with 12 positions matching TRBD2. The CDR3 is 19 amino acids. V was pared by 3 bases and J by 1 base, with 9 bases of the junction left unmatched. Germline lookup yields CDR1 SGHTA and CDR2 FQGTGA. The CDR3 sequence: CASSFTHLGLAGNTGELFF. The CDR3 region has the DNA TGTGCCAGCAGCTTCACCCACCTGGGACTAGCGGGGAACACCGGGGAGCTGTTTTTT.